What follows is one T cell receptor beta chain and its context. The entry originates in a study of blood T cell repertoires in COVID-19. Background on the study: Collection of acute and convalescent COVID-19 samples took place in the United States, Italy and Spain. The cDNA or gDNA used as material had been derived from T cells, B-cell-depleted T cells, or PBMCs.

V shed 4 bases, J shed 7 bases, and the junction held 12 bases outside the gene matches. CDR1 is SGHTA and CDR2 is FQGNSA in the germline V gene. The CDR3 contains 17 residues. Authors' processing steps: Estimation of nucleated cell counts was performed using reference gene primer amplification. The data were produced by immunoSEQ multiplex PCR, yet TCRdb's version contains in-frame clones alone and is incomplete. The DNA was the basis for D and trimming; V, J and clone size are from that table. The sample shows approximately 71,000 clones, 90% of them seen only once. The specimen sequenced was peripheral blood. The chain links TRBV7-2 to TRBJ2-1; 11 bases fit TRBD2. This TCR derives from a woman aged 18-29 years with acute or convalescent COVID-19. The CDR3 here is CASSSARVAGGRNEQFF. The CDR3, as DNA: TGTGCCAGCAGCTCAGCTCGGGTAGCGGGAGGGAGGAATGAGCAGTTCTTC.